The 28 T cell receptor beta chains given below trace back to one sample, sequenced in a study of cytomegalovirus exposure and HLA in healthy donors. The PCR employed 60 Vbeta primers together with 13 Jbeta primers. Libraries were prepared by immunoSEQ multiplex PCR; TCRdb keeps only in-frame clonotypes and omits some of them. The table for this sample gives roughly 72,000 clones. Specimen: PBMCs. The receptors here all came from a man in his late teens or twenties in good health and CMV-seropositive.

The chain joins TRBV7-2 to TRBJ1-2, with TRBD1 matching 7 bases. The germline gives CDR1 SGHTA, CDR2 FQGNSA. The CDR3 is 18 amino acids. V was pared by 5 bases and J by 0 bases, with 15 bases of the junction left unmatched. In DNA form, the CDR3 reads TGTGCCAGCAGCGCGAGGCGGCGACAGGGATTTACTAACTATGGCTACACCTTC. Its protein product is CASSARRRQGFTNYGYTF. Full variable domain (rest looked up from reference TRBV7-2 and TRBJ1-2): GAGVSQSPSNKVTEKGKDVELRCDPISGHTALYWYRQSLGQGLEFLIYFQGNSAPDKSGLPSDRFSAERTGGSVSTLTIQRTQQEDSAVYLCASSARRRQGFTNYGYTFGSGTRLTVV.

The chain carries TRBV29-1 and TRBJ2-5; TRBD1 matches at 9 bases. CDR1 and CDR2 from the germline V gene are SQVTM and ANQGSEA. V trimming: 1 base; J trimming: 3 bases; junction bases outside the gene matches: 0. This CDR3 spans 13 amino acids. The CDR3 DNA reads TGCAGCGTTGAAGGACAGGGGGAAGAGACCCAGTACTTC. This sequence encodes CSVEGQGEETQYF.

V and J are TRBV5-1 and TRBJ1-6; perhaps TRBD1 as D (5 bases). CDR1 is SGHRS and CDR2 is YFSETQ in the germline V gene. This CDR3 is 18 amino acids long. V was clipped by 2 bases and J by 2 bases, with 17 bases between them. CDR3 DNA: TGCGCCAGCAGCTTCGGCCCCAGGGAGGGCGCCTATAATTCACCCCTCCACTTT. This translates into CASSFGPREGAYNSPLHF.

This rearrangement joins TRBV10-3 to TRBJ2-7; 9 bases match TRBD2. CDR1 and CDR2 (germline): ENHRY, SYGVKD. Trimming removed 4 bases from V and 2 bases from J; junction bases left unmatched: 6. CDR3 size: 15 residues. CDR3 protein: CAISGERGAAYEQYF. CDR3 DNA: TGTGCCATCAGTGGCGAGCGGGGGGCCGCCTACGAGCAGTACTTC.

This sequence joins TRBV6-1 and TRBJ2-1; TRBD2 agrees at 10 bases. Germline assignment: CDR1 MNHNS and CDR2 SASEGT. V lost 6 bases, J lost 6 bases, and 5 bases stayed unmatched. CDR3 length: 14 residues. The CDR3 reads CASRGTSEVNEQFF. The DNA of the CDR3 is TGTGCCAGCAGGGGGACTAGCGAAGTCAATGAGCAGTTCTTC.

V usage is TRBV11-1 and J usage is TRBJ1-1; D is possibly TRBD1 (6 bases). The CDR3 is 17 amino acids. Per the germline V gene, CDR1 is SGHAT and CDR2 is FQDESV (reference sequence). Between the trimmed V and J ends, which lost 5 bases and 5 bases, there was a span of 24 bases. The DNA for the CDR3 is TGTGCCAGCAGCGTCCAACAGGGAAGGGGCCGTGATACTGAAGCTTTCTTT. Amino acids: CASSVQQGRGRDTEAFF.

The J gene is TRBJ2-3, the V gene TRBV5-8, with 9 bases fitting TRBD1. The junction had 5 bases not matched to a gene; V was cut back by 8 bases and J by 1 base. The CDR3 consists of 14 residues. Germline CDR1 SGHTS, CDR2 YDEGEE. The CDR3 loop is CASWDRAGTDTQYF. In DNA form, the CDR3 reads TGTGCCAGTTGGGACAGGGCCGGCACAGATACGCAGTATTTT.

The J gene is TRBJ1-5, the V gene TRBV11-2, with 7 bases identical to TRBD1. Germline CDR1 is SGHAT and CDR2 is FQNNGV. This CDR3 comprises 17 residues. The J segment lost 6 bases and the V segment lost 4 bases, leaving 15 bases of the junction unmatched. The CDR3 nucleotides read TGTGCCAGCAGCTCTCCTATTCGACAGGGACGTATTCAGCCCCAGCATTTT. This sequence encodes CASSSPIRQGRIQPQHF.

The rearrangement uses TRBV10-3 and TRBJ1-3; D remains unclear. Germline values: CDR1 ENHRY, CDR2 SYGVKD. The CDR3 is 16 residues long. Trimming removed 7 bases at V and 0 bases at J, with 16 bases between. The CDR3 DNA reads TGTGCCATCAAAGGAGGCGGAGCCAGCTCTGGAAACACCATATATTTT. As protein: CAIKGGGASSGNTIYF.

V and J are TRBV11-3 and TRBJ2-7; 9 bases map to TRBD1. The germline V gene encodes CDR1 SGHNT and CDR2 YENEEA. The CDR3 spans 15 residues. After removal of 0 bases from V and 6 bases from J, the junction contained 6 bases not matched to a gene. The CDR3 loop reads CASSLESQGAPEQYF. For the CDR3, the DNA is TGTGCCAGCAGCTTAGAGTCACAGGGGGCGCCCGAGCAGTACTTC. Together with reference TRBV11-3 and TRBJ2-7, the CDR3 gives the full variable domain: EAGVVQSPRYKIIEKKQPVAFWCNPISGHNTLYWYLQNLGQGPELLIRYENEEAVDDSQLPKDRFSAERLKGVDSTLKIQPAELGDSAVYLCASSLESQGAPEQYFGPGTRLTVT.

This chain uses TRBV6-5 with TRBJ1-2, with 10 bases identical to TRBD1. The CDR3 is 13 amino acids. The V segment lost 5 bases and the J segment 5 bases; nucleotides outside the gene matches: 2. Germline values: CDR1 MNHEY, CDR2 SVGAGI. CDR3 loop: CASSVGQGYGYTF. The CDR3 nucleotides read TGTGCCAGCAGTGTGGGACAGGGGTATGGCTACACCTTC.

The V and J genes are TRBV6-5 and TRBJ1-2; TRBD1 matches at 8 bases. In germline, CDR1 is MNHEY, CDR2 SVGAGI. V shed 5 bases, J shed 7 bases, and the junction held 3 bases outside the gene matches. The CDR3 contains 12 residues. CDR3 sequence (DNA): TGTGCCAGCAGTCCAGGGGGCTCTGGCTACACCTTC. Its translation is CASSPGGSGYTF.

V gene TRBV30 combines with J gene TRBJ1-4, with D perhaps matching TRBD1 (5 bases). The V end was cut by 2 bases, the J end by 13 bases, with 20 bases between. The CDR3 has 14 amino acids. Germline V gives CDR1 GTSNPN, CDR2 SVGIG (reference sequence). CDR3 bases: TGTGCCTGGAGTATACGGACACGGGCCACAAGACTGTTTTTT. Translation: CAWSIRTRATRLFF.

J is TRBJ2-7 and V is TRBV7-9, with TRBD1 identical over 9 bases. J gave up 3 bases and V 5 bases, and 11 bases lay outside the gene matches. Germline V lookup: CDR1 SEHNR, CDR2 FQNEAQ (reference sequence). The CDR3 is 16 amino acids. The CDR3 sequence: CASSVTGTGTHYEQYF. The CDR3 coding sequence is TGTGCCAGCAGCGTAACCGGGACAGGGACCCACTACGAGCAGTACTTC.

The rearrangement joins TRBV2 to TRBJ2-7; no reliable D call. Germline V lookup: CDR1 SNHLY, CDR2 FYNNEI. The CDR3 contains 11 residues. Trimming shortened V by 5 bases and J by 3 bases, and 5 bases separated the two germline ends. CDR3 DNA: TGTGCCAGCAGTTACAGCTACGAGCAGTACTTC. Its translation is CASSYSYEQYF.

Here the CDR3 DNA reads TGCAGTGCGTTCAGGGGGCAAGGCTACACCTTC. It codes for CSAFRGQGYTF. This chain connects TRBV20-1 to TRBJ1-2; TRBD1 matches 8 bases. The CDR3 has 11 amino acids. Germline V lookup: CDR1 DFQATT, CDR2 SNEGSKA (reference sequence). Germline trimming cut 6 bases from V and 8 bases from J; bases unmatched to any gene: 5.

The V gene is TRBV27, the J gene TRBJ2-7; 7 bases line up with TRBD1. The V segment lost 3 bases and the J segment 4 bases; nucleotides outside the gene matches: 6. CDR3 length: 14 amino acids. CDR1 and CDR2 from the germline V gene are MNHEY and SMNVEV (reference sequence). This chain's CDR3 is CASSFRDSTYEQYF. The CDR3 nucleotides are TGTGCCAGCAGTTTCCGGGACAGTACTTACGAGCAGTACTTC.

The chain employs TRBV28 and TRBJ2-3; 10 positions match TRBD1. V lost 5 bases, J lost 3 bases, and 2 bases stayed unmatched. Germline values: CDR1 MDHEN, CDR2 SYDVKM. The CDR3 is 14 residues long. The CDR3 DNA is TGTGCCAGCAGTAGGGACAGGGGAACAGATACGCAGTATTTT. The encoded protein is CASSRDRGTDTQYF.

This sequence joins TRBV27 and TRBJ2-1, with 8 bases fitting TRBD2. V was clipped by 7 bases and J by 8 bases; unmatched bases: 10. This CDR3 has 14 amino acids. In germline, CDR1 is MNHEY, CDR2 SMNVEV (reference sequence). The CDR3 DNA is TGTGCCAGCACCCGGGGTAGCGGGATCGATGAGCAGTTCTTC. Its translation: CASTRGSGIDEQFF.

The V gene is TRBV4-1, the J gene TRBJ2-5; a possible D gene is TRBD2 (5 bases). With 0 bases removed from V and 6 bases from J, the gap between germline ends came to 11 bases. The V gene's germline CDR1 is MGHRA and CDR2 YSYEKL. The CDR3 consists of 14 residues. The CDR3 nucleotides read TGCGCCAGCAGCCAAGATCGTGGGGAGCAGACCCAGTACTTC. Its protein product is CASSQDRGEQTQYF.

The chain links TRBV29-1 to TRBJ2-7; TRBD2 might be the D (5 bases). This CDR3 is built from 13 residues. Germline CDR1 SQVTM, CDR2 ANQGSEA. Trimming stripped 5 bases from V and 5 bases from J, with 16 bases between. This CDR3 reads CSVLLTGFHEQYF. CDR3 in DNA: TGCAGCGTTCTCCTCACGGGGTTCCACGAGCAGTACTTC.

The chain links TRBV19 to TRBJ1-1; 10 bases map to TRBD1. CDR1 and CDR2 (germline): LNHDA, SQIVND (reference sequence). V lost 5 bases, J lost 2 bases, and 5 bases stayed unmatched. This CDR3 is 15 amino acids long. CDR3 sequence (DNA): TGTGCCAGTAGTCCACAGACAGGGGGCAACACTGAAGCTTTCTTT. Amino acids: CASSPQTGGNTEAFF.

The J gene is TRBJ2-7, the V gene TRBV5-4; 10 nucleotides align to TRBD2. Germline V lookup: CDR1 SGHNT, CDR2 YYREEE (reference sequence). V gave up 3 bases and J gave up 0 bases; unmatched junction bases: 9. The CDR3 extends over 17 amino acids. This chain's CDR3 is CASSSYSGGLASYEQYF. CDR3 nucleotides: TGTGCCAGCAGCTCCTATAGCGGGGGGCTTGCCTCCTACGAGCAGTACTTC.

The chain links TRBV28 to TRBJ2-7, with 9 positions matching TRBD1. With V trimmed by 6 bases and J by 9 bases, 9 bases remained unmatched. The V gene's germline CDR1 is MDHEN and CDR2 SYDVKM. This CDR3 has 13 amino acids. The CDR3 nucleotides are TGTGCCAGCAGCCCTGGACAGGGGTTGAGGCAGTACTTC. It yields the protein CASSPGQGLRQYF.

Here the CDR3 reads CASSSVSYRVGANVLTF. CDR3 DNA: TGTGCCAGCAGCTCCGTATCGTACAGGGTCGGGGCCAACGTCCTGACTTTC. V is TRBV7-3 and J is TRBJ2-6; weak D call: TRBD1 (6 bases). Deletions cut 4 bases from V and 4 bases from J, with 17 bases between. The CDR3 consists of 17 residues. Germline assignment: CDR1 SGHTA and CDR2 FQGTGA.

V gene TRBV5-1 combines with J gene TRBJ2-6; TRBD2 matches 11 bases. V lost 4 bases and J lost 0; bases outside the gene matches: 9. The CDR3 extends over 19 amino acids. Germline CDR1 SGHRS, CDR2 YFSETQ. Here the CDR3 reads CASSPALAGGYSGANVLTF. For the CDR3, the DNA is TGCGCCAGCAGCCCGGCCCTAGCGGGGGGCTACTCTGGGGCCAACGTCCTGACTTTC. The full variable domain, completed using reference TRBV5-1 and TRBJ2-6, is KAGVTQTPRYLIKTRGQQVTLSCSPISGHRSVSWYQQTPGQGLQFLFEYFSETQRNKGNFPGRFSGRQFSNSRSEMNVSTLELGDSALYLCASSPALAGGYSGANVLTFGAGSRLTVL.

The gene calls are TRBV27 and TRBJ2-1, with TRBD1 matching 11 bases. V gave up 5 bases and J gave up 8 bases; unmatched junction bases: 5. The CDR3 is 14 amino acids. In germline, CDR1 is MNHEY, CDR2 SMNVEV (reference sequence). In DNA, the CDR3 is TGTGCCAGCAGTCCCGGACAGGGGGCAGATGAGCAGTTCTTC. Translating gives CASSPGQGADEQFF.

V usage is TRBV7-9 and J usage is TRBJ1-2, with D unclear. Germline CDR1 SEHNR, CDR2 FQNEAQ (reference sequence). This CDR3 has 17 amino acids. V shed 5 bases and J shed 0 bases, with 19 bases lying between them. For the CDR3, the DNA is TGTGCCAGCAGCCCCTACTTCGAAGGGAGAGCTAACTATGGCTACACCTTC. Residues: CASSPYFEGRANYGYTF.